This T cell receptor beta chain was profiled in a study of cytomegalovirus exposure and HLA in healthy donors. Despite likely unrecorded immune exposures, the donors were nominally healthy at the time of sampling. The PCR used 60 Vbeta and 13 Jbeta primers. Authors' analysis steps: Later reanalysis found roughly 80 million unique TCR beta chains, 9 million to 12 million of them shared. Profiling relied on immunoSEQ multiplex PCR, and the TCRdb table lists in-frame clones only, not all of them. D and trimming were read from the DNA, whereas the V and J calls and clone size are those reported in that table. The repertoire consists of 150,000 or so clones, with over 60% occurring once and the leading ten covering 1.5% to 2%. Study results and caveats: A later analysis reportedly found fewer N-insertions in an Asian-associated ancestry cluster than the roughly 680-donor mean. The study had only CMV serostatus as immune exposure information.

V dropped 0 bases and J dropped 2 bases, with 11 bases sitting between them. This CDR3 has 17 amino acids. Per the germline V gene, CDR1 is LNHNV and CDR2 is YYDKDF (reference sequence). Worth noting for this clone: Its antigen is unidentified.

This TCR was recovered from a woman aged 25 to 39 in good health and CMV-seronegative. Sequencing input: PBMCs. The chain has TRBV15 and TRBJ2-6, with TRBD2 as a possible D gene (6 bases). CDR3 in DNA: TGTGCCACCAGCAGAGAGCCCCCGGGGGCTGGGGCCAACGTCCTGACTTTC. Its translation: CATSREPPGAGANVLTF.